This TCR beta chain is drawn from a study of blood T cell repertoires in COVID-19. In the study overall: The study drew acute and convalescent COVID-19 samples from the United States, Italy and Spain.

Per germline, CDR1 MNHEY and CDR2 SVGEGT. Trimming took 6 bases from V and 5 from J, leaving 20 bases between them. The CDR3 is 15 residues long. This clone was seen a few times. Using immunoSEQ multiplex PCR, the repertoire was profiled, and TCRdb retains in-frame clones only, with some absent. The top ten hold 15% to 20% of the sample, which has 95,000 to 150,000 clones, around 80% seen once. The specimen sequenced was peripheral blood. The sequence came from a man in his fifties or sixties with active or convalescent COVID-19. J is TRBJ2-7 and V is TRBV6-2 or TRBV6-3, with D possibly being TRBD2 (6 bases). CDR3 in DNA: TGTGCCAGCAGCGCCCGGAAGCGGGTTACGGACGAGCAGTACTTC. Its translation is CASSARKRVTDEQYF.